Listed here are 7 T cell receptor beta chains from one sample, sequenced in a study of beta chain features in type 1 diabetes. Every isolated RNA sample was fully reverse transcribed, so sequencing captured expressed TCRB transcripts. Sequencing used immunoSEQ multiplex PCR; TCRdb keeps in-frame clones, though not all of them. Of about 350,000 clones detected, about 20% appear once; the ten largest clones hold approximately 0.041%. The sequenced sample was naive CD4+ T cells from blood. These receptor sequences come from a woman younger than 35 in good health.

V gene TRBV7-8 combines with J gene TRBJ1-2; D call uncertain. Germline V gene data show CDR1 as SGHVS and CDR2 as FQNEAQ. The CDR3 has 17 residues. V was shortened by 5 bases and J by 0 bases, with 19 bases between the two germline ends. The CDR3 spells CASSPRPGRQANYGYTF. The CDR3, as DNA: TGTGCCAGCAGCCCCCGCCCTGGCAGGCAGGCTAACTATGGCTACACCTTC.

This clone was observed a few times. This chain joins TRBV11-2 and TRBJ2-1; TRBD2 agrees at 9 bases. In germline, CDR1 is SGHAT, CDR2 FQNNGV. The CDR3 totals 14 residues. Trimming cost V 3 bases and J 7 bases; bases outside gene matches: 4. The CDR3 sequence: CASSFGGGENEQFF. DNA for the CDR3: TGTGCCAGCAGCTTTGGCGGGGGGGAGAATGAGCAGTTCTTC.

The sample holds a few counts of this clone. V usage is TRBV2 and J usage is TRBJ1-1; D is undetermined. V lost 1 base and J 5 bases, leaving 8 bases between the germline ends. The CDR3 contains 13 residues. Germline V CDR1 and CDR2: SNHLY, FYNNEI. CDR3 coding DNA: TGTGCCAGCAGTGAAGTCGGGGTGACTGAAGCTTTCTTT. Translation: CASSEVGVTEAFF.

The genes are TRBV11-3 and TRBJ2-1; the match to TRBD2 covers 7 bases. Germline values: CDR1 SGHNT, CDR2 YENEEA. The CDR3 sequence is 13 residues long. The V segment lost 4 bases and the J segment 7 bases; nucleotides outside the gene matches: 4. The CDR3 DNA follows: TGTGCCAGCAGCTCGGGGGGAGTGAATGAGCAGTTCTTC. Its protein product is CASSSGGVNEQFF.

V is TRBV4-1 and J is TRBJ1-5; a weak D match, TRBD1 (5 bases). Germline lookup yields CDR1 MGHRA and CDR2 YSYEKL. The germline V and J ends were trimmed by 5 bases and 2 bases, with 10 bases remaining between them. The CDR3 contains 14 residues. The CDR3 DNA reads TGCGCCAGCAGCTCCAGGGAGGGCAATCAGCCCCAGCATTTT. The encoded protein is CASSSREGNQPQHF.

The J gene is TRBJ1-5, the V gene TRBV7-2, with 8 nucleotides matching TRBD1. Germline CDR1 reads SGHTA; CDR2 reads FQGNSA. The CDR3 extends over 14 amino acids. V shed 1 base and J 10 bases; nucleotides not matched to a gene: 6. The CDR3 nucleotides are TGTGCCAGCAGCTTAGGGACAGGGCCCTCCCCCCAGCATTTT. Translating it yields CASSLGTGPSPQHF.

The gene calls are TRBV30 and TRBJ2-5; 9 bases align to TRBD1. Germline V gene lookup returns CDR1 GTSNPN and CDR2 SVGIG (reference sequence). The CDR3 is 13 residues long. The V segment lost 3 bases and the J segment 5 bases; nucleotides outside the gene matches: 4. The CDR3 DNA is TGTGCCTGGAGAAAACAGGGGGCTGAGACCCAGTACTTC. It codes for CAWRKQGAETQYF.